This T cell receptor beta chain derives from a study of early T cells in non-severe SARS-CoV-2 infection (dated by TCRdb to the early 2020s). Regarding the research as a whole: Because TCR sequencing relied on bulk RNA taken from unsorted whole blood, pairing of alpha and beta chains was not possible.

Set within a cohort of healthcare workers in London, UK, this nested case-control study involved weekly PCR testing of nasopharyngeal swabs along with blood sampling. Healthcare workers were recruited during the week of the UK lockdown, between 23 and 31 March 2020, and followed weekly for up to 16 weeks. Study-wide conclusions, independent of this receptor: VDJdb matching was skewed toward anti-spike CD8 responses and likely underestimated virus-specific expansions by missing private and CD4 specificities.

With respect to this clonotype: Its cognate antigen has yet to be identified. Within one base of it there is no much larger clone, and no base qualities were kept.

The library was made by 5' RACE. The sample was run on a NextSeq 500. The TCR library protocol attached unique molecular identifiers to individual cDNA molecules to correct for sequencing error and PCR bias. Both TCR alpha and beta chains were sequenced, and tight co-correlation was observed between alpha and beta sequence abundances in each sample. Regarding the original processing steps: Decombinator V4 was used to perform V gene, J gene and CDR3 annotation of TCR sequences. TCRs were defined as expanded if a significant change between any two time points was detected under a Poisson model with p below 0.0001. Abundances of TCRs were expressed as counts per million after normalisation to the total number of TCRs sequenced in each sample. A search of VDJdb, accessed on 1 November 2021, was run for TCRs annotated to CMV, EBV and SARS-CoV-2, with TCRs annotated for multiple antigens excluded. TCRdb redid the processing of the public reads, applying fastp at Q25 and MiXCR, and retained in-frame beta chains. Merged by CDR3 protein, the rows form single entries marked with the most common genes and DNA. The authors' filters were not applied to this entry. Present in this sample are 65,000 to 85,000 distinct CDR3 sequences, 11% of which were seen just once. Of the sample, approximately 4.2% falls within the top ten clones.

This TCR was recovered from an adult who was a healthcare worker with PCR-confirmed SARS-CoV-2 infection or an uninfected control (not recorded which). Sequencing used whole blood.

This receptor carries the CDR3 CSATPLAGSTDTQYF. The DNA reads as follows: TGCAGTGCCACTCCCCTAGCGGGCAGCACAGATACGCAGTATTTT. Recombination joined TRBV20-1 with TRBJ2-3, with 8 bases in between that match TRBD2. V is pruned by 6 bases and J by 0 bases, leaving 8 bases of the junction without a gene match. The germline V gene encodes CDR1 DFQATT and CDR2 SNEGSKA (reference sequence). Its CDR3 holds 15 amino acids, cysteine through phenylalanine. The CDR3 DNA has 45 bases and is translated from base 1.